Listed below are T cell receptor beta chains from one sample, sequenced in a study of early T cells in non-severe SARS-CoV-2 infection. TCRdb fed the 5' RACE reads into MiXCR, producing one record per CDR3 protein. The table has approximately 50,000 distinct CDR3 sequences, roughly 9.3% seen once. The sample taken for sequencing was whole blood. These receptors all come from an adult who was a healthcare worker with PCR-confirmed SARS-CoV-2 infection or an uninfected control (not recorded which). Both conserved end residues are part of each CDR3. The D gene is left open where the match is weak. Clone size is given for some rows only: seen once, a few or many times, or a class if the clone is expanded.

size: few; J: TRBJ2-2; D: NA; V: TRBV20-1; DNA: TGCAGTGCTAACCGACAGCCTGCCCCCACCGGGGAGCTGTTTTTT; CDR3: CSANRQPAPTGELFF
size: many; J: TRBJ2-3; D: NA; V: TRBV7-9; DNA: TGTGCCAGCAGCAATCTCGGGGCTAGCGGCACAGATACGCAGTATTTT; CDR3: CASSNLGASGTDTQYF
size: few; J: TRBJ2-7; D: TRBD1; V: TRBV20-1; DNA: TGCAGTGCTAGAGGACAGGGGGCCGACGAGCAGTACTTC; CDR3: CSARGQGADEQYF
size: NA; J: TRBJ2-3; D: TRBD2; V: TRBV6-1; DNA: TGTGCCAGCAGTGCCCTAGCGGGAACTAGCACAGATACGCAGTATTTT; CDR3: CASSALAGTSTDTQYF
size: few; J: TRBJ2-5; D: NA; V: TRBV3-1; DNA: TGTGCCAGCAGCCAAGATCGAACCCCGGCTGAGACCCAGTACTTC; CDR3: CASSQDRTPAETQYF
size: NA; J: TRBJ1-2; D: NA; V: TRBV7-9; DNA: TGTGCCAGCAGCTCGGACACCTATGGCTACACCTTC; CDR3: CASSSDTYGYTF
size: many; J: TRBJ2-7; D: NA; V: TRBV20-1; DNA: TGCAGTGCTAGAGATCTCCTGGGATCCTACGAGCAGTACTTC; CDR3: CSARDLLGSYEQYF
size: many; J: TRBJ2-7; D: TRBD2; V: TRBV10-3; DNA: TGTGCCATCAGTGAAGGGTTAGCGGGAGTCTACGAGCAGTACTTC; CDR3: CAISEGLAGVYEQYF
size: many; J: TRBJ2-1; D: TRBD2; V: TRBV20-1; DNA: TGCAGTGCTAGAGCCACAGCGGGAGTCTACAATGAGCAGTTCTTC; CDR3: CSARATAGVYNEQFF
size: few; J: TRBJ2-2; D: NA; V: TRBV12-3/TRBV12-4; DNA: TGTGCCAGCAGTCCCCAGGGGACCGGGGAGCTGTTTTTT; CDR3: CASSPQGTGELFF
size: NA; J: TRBJ2-1; D: TRBD2; V: TRBV7-9; DNA: TGTGCCAGCATCCCCCTAGCGGGAGGTTACAATGAGCAGTTCTTC; CDR3: CASIPLAGGYNEQFF
size: few; J: TRBJ2-3; D: TRBD1; V: TRBV5-5; DNA: TGTGCCAGCAGCAGACAGGGGGCGCAAATAGATACGCAGTATTTT; CDR3: CASSRQGAQIDTQYF